The 24 T cell receptor beta chains below come from one sample, sequenced in a study of blood T cells in healthy people across ages. Alongside a J-beta primer mix, a sample-barcoded 5' primer served in a second PCR lasting about 7 to 12 cycles. TCRdb itself ran the 5' RACE reads through MiXCR, one entry per CDR3 protein. The sample records roughly 1,300,000 distinct CDR3 sequences, 59% being singletons. Material for sequencing was blood. The receptors originated from a man between 18 and 35 years old in good health.

Points on this clonotype: A single base separates this from a much larger clone, so it may be a read error. This rearrangement joins TRBV25-1 to TRBJ2-3; possibly TRBD1 for D (6 bases). Trimming removed 4 bases from V and 1 base from J, with 9 bases in between. Germline lookup yields CDR1 MGHDK and CDR2 SYGVNS. This CDR3 has 14 amino acids. In DNA, the CDR3 is TGTGCCAGCAGTGGGGCAGGGGGCACAGATACGCAGTATTTT. Amino acids: CASSGAGGTDTQYF.

The chain recombines TRBV7-9 with TRBJ1-6; 9 bases align to TRBD1. This CDR3 contains 19 residues. V lost 5 bases, J lost 8 bases, and 19 bases stayed unmatched. Germline loops: CDR1 SEHNR, CDR2 FQNEAQ (reference sequence). The CDR3 spells CASSNQGGDTGGGDSPLHF. The CDR3 bases are TGTGCCAGCAGCAACCAGGGGGGTGACACAGGGGGCGGTGATTCACCCCTCCACTTT.

The sample holds one count of this clonotype. The genes are TRBV20-1 and TRBJ2-3; 9 nucleotides line up with TRBD2. The V and J ends lost 5 bases and 1 base, in that order; junction bases with no gene match: 1. The CDR3 length is 13 residues. Germline V gene sequence: CDR1 DFQATT, CDR2 SNEGSKA (reference sequence). DNA for the CDR3: TGCAGTGCTGCTAGCGGGGGCACAGATACGCAGTATTTT. Its protein product is CSAASGGTDTQYF.

This clonotype occurred many times. J is TRBJ1-4 and V is TRBV10-2; perhaps TRBD1 as D (6 bases). Trimming left V 2 bases short and J 8 bases short, with 18 bases between. Germline values: CDR1 WSHSY, CDR2 SAAADI. The CDR3 contains 16 residues. For the CDR3, the DNA is TGCGCCAGCAGTGAGAAAGGGGGGGCCTCATCGGAAAAACTGTTTTTT. Amino acid sequence: CASSEKGGASSEKLFF.

The chain combines TRBV12-3 or TRBV12-4 with TRBJ1-2, with D perhaps TRBD1 (5 bases). The CDR3 consists of 13 residues. The V end lost 7 bases, the J end lost 6 bases, and 15 bases lay between the germline ends. The DNA of the CDR3 is TGTGCCAGCACCCTCAGTCGGGGGGATGGCTACACCTTC. This sequence encodes CASTLSRGDGYTF.

The chain links TRBV11-1 to TRBJ1-1; D is unresolved. CDR1 is SGHAT and CDR2 is FQDESV in the germline V gene (reference sequence). CDR3 length: 12 amino acids. V was clipped by 0 bases and J by 5 bases, with 4 bases between them. This CDR3 reads CASSLAETEAFF. The DNA of the CDR3 is TGTGCCAGCAGCTTAGCGGAAACTGAAGCTTTCTTT.

The V gene is TRBV5-5, the J gene TRBJ2-1, with D unclear. V lost 0 bases and J 8 bases, leaving 12 bases between the germline ends. From germline, CDR1 is SGHKS and CDR2 YYEKEE (reference sequence). The CDR3 extends over 14 amino acids. The CDR3 spells CASSLVYRVDEQFF. The DNA of the CDR3 is TGTGCCAGCAGCTTGGTGTATCGGGTCGATGAGCAGTTCTTC.

The chain employs TRBV6-5 and TRBJ2-7, with a weak D call TRBD2 (6 bases). Germline CDR1 reads MNHEY; CDR2 reads SVGAGI. Trimming removed 2 bases at V and 2 bases at J, with 10 bases between. The CDR3 has 14 residues. CDR3 DNA sequence: TGTGCCAGCAGTTACGGGGGGATTGCCTACGAGCAGTACTTC. Amino acid sequence: CASSYGGIAYEQYF.

Note on this clonotype: At one end the junction does not follow the germline gene, possibly because of a read error. This rearrangement joins TRBV20-1 to TRBJ2-4; D not certain. Near its end, the DNA agrees better with TRBJ2-7, so the J call may be wrong. CDR1 and CDR2 (germline): DFQATT, SNEGSKA (reference sequence). This CDR3 is 14 amino acids long. CDR3 coding DNA: TGCAGTGCTAGAGATGCGACCGCCTCCAACGAGCAGTACTTC. Translation: CSARDATASNEQYF.

The chain links TRBV4-1 to TRBJ1-2; D call uncertain. Trimming took 0 bases from V and 3 from J, leaving 11 bases between them. The CDR3 runs 15 residues. The V gene's germline CDR1 is MGHRA and CDR2 YSYEKL. CDR3 DNA sequence: TGCGCCAGCAGCCAAGATGAAACGAGCTACTATGGCTACACCTTC. Protein product: CASSQDETSYYGYTF.

V is TRBV10-1 and J is TRBJ2-3; perhaps TRBD2 as D (5 bases). The V gene lost 6 bases and the J gene lost 5 bases, with 15 bases spanning the gap. Germline CDR1 and CDR2: WNHNN and SYGVQD (reference sequence). The CDR3 runs 14 residues. CDR3 sequence reads: CASSGIHRGDTQYF. The CDR3 nucleotides are TGCGCCAGCAGCGGGATTCACCGTGGAGATACGCAGTATTTT.

This clonotype is a singleton in its sample. CDR3 nucleotides: TGCAGCGCCAAAAGGGCAGGGTCGAACACCGGGGAGCTGTTTTTT. This translates into CSAKRAGSNTGELFF. This rearrangement joins TRBV29-1 to TRBJ2-2, with a possible D match to TRBD1 (5 bases). Germline-derived CDR1 and CDR2 are SQVTM and ANQGSEA. With 7 bases removed from V and 0 bases from J, the gap between germline ends came to 15 bases. CDR3 length: 15 amino acids.

The V call is TRBV5-1, the J call TRBJ1-2, with D uncertain. This CDR3 comprises 15 residues. V lost 0 bases to trimming and J lost 4 bases, with 13 bases between them. Germline values: CDR1 SGHRS, CDR2 YFSETQ. The CDR3 loop reads CASSLAGLPGYGYTF. The CDR3, as DNA: TGCGCCAGCAGCTTGGCCGGTCTCCCTGGCTATGGCTACACCTTC.

The chain carries TRBV11-2 and TRBJ2-1; 11 positions match TRBD1. The V gene's germline CDR1 is SGHAT and CDR2 FQNNGV. This CDR3 has 16 residues. Germline trimming cut 3 bases from V and 6 bases from J; bases unmatched to any gene: 7. CDR3 in amino acids: CASSFFWDRGVNEQFF. The DNA for the CDR3 is TGTGCCAGCAGCTTTTTCTGGGACAGGGGGGTCAATGAGCAGTTCTTC.

The chain uses TRBV10-2 and TRBJ2-1; 7 bases map to TRBD1. The CDR3 sequence is 15 residues long. Germline loops: CDR1 WSHSY, CDR2 SAAADI. V lost 3 bases and J lost 7; bases outside the gene matches: 9. Here the CDR3 reads CASSEGGLLRNEQFF. Written as DNA, the CDR3 is TGCGCCAGCAGTGAAGGGGGCCTTTTGAGAAATGAGCAGTTCTTC.

The chain has TRBV20-1 and TRBJ2-1; D gene uncertain. CDR1 is DFQATT and CDR2 is SNEGSKA in the germline V gene (reference sequence). The CDR3 has 14 amino acids. Trimming shortened V by 3 bases and J by 7 bases, and 16 bases separated the two germline ends. The CDR3 protein is CSAREPGLRNEQFF. The CDR3 DNA sequence: TGCAGTGCTAGGGAACCCGGATTACGAAATGAGCAGTTCTTC.

The chain links TRBV20-1 to TRBJ2-1; no firm D call. CDR3 length: 14 residues. Germline CDR1 is DFQATT and CDR2 is SNEGSKA (reference sequence). V was cut by 5 bases and J by 6 bases, with 17 bases left in between. CDR3 bases: TGCAGTGCTGACCTAAACAGACCCTCCAATGAGCAGTTCTTC. Its translation: CSADLNRPSNEQFF.

The chain has TRBV7-2 and TRBJ1-4, with TRBD1 matching 7 bases. CDR3 length: 20 residues. Germline assignment: CDR1 SGHTA and CDR2 FQGNSA. V was pared by 2 bases and J by 2 bases, with 17 bases of the junction left unmatched. The CDR3 loop reads CASSLSPREGGGSTNEKLFF. In DNA form, the CDR3 reads TGTGCCAGCAGCTTATCTCCACGGGAAGGAGGGGGCTCGACTAATGAAAAACTGTTTTTT.

This clonotype has only a few counts. An end of the junction does not agree with germline; a read error may underlie this. The CDR3 nucleotides are TGTGCCAGCAGTCCCGGGGGGAGTGAAGCTTTCTTT. Translation: CASSPGGSEAFF. The chain employs TRBV5-1 and TRBJ1-1, with a tentative D call TRBD1 (5 bases). Germline CDR1 reads SGHRS; CDR2 reads YFSETQ. This CDR3 is built from 12 residues.

V and J are TRBV2 and TRBJ1-5; TRBD1 matches 8 bases. Trimming at V came to 10 bases and at J to 2 bases, leaving 4 bases not matched to a gene. This CDR3 has 13 residues. CDR1 and CDR2 (germline): SNHLY, FYNNEI. As DNA, the CDR3 is TGTGCCACCACGGACAGGGGCAATCAGCCCCAGCATTTT. The encoded protein is CATTDRGNQPQHF.

V usage is TRBV10-2 and J usage is TRBJ2-5; 7 bases are a match to TRBD2. The end of the DNA is better explained by TRBJ2-7, so the J call may be wrong. CDR1 WSHSY and CDR2 SAAADI come from the germline V gene. The CDR3 has 14 residues. The CDR3 DNA reads as TGCGCCGCCTCGGGGAGGGAGGGCCACTACGAGCAGTACTTC. This sequence encodes CAASGREGHYEQYF.

This chain uses TRBV12-3 or TRBV12-4 with TRBJ2-5, with a weak D call TRBD1 (5 bases). The CDR3 is made up of 15 amino acids. Deletions cut 7 bases from V and 0 bases from J, with 15 bases between. CDR3 residues: CASKKVTAHQETQYF. DNA for the CDR3: TGTGCCAGCAAAAAAGTGACAGCCCACCAAGAGACCCAGTACTTC.

The chain has TRBV27 and TRBJ2-3; D is unresolved. Between the trimmed V and J ends, which lost 4 bases and 1 base, there was a span of 12 bases. The CDR3 loop spans 15 amino acids. In germline, CDR1 is MNHEY, CDR2 SMNVEV (reference sequence). CDR3 coding DNA: TGTGCCAGCAGTTCAAACCACCCCGGCACAGATACGCAGTATTTT. Its protein product is CASSSNHPGTDTQYF.

V and J are TRBV20-1 and TRBJ1-5; 7 positions match TRBD1. Unmatched junction bases numbered 10, after V lost 6 bases and J lost 5 bases. The CDR3 contains 14 residues. CDR1 DFQATT and CDR2 SNEGSKA come from the germline V gene (reference sequence). Here the CDR3 reads CSAQTGSMHQPQHF. In nucleotides, the CDR3 is TGCAGTGCCCAGACAGGGAGTATGCATCAGCCCCAGCATTTT.